This TCR beta chain was sequenced in a study of monozygotic twins with cystic fibrosis. Study-wide points: In 13 of 16 pairs, V gene usage was closest to the co-twin's. The repertoire was suggested to be naive-dominated, clonality median roughly 0.0093. No link emerged between shared CDR3 counts and age, concordance or severity. Unrelated CF individuals shared fewer identical clonotypes than monozygotic CF twins.

As for this clone: Its antigen is as yet unknown.

V shed 4 bases and J shed 8 bases, with 21 bases lying between them. This CDR3 is 15 amino acids long. The germline V gene encodes CDR1 SGHRS and CDR2 YFSETQ. Assay used: immunoSEQ multiplex PCR; TCRdb lists only in-frame clones, some missing. Among 25,000 to 40,000 clones, roughly 96% were seen once, and the ten largest hold 0.15% to 0.2%. This TCR was sampled from a girl aged 2-10 years with cystic fibrosis. This chain connects TRBV5-1 to TRBJ1-2; D might be TRBD1 (5 bases). Sequenced input: blood. The CDR3 spells CASSLGNWGVEGYTF. CDR3 coding DNA: TGCGCCAGCAGCCTCGGAAATTGGGGGGTAGAGGGCTACACCTTC.